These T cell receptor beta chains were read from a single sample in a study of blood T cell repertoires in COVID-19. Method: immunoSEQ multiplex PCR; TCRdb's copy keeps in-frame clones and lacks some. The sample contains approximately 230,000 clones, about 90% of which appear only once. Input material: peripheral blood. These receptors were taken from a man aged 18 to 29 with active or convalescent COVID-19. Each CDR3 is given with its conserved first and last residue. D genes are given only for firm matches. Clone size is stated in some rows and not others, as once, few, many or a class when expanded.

cdr3_nt: TGCGCCAGCAGCCGGGGGACTAGCGGCACAGATACGCAGTATTTT
cdr3_aa: CASSRGTSGTDTQYF
clone_size: .
d_call: TRBD2
j_call: TRBJ2-3
v_call: TRBV4-3

cdr3_nt: TGTGCCAGCAGTGGCAACAGGATGGACTCTGGAAACACCATATATTTT
cdr3_aa: CASSGNRMDSGNTIYF
clone_size: .
d_call: .
j_call: TRBJ1-3
v_call: TRBV28

cdr3_nt: TGTGCCAGTAGGGTGGGGGACATTGCAACTAATGAAAAACTGTTTTTT
cdr3_aa: CASRVGDIATNEKLFF
clone_size: .
d_call: .
j_call: TRBJ1-4
v_call: TRBV19

cdr3_nt: TGTGCCAGCAGCTTAGAGGGAATAGCGGGAGGAGGAAGAAATGAGCAGTACTTC
cdr3_aa: CASSLEGIAGGGRNEQYF
clone_size: .
d_call: TRBD2
j_call: TRBJ2-7
v_call: TRBV11-2

cdr3_nt: TGCAGCGTTGCTCCGACGGCGGCTAACTATGGCTACACCTTC
cdr3_aa: CSVAPTAANYGYTF
clone_size: few
d_call: .
j_call: TRBJ1-2
v_call: TRBV29-1

cdr3_nt: TGTGCCAGCAGTTACCCGACCGGGGGAGAATCACCCCTCCACTTT
cdr3_aa: CASSYPTGGESPLHF
clone_size: .
d_call: .
j_call: TRBJ1-6
v_call: TRBV6-6

cdr3_nt: TGTGCCAGCAGTGATATGGGGAGTAAGGGTGAAAAACTGTTTTTT
cdr3_aa: CASSDMGSKGEKLFF
clone_size: .
d_call: .
j_call: TRBJ1-4
v_call: TRBV6-1

cdr3_nt: TGTGCCAGCAGTGAAAGGGACACCAATTCACCCCTCCACTTT
cdr3_aa: CASSERDTNSPLHF
clone_size: .
d_call: .
j_call: TRBJ1-6
v_call: TRBV6-1

cdr3_nt: TGTGCCAGCAGCGACGCGGACAGGCTTCATGGAAACACCATATATTTT
cdr3_aa: CASSDADRLHGNTIYF
clone_size: .
d_call: .
j_call: TRBJ1-3
v_call: TRBV12-1

cdr3_nt: TGTGCCACCAGCACTGCAGAACCCTCCTACAATGAGCAGTTCTTC
cdr3_aa: CATSTAEPSYNEQFF
clone_size: .
d_call: .
j_call: TRBJ2-1
v_call: TRBV15

cdr3_nt: TGTGCCAGCAGTTTGCGGAGCCAAAACATTCAGTACTTC
cdr3_aa: CASSLRSQNIQYF
clone_size: .
d_call: .
j_call: TRBJ2-4
v_call: TRBV6-2/TRBV6-3

cdr3_nt: TGTGCCAGCATGTCAATCCAAGAGACCCAGTACTTC
cdr3_aa: CASMSIQETQYF
clone_size: .
d_call: .
j_call: TRBJ2-5
v_call: TRBV6-5

cdr3_nt: TGTGCCAGCAGCAAAGAGGTGGACAGGGGCCTTAAAGAGAGAGAGACCCAGTACTTC
cdr3_aa: CASSKEVDRGLKERETQYF
clone_size: .
d_call: .
j_call: TRBJ2-5
v_call: TRBV21-1

cdr3_nt: TGTGCCATCAGTGCCTCCCCAGGTCTCGGAAACAATGAGCAGTTCTTC
cdr3_aa: CAISASPGLGNNEQFF
clone_size: .
d_call: .
j_call: TRBJ2-1
v_call: TRBV10-3

cdr3_nt: TGTGCCAGCAGTCCGCGACTAGCGGGAGTAGCTTTCGGTGGCGGGGAGCTGTTTTTT
cdr3_aa: CASSPRLAGVAFGGGELFF
clone_size: once
d_call: TRBD2
j_call: TRBJ2-2
v_call: TRBV28

cdr3_nt: TGTGCCAGCAGTCCTAATGGAGGTGAAAAACTGTTTTTT
cdr3_aa: CASSPNGGEKLFF
clone_size: .
d_call: .
j_call: TRBJ1-4
v_call: TRBV12-3/TRBV12-4

cdr3_nt: TGTGCCAGCAGCCACAGCGGGGGGCCAGCAAAGACCCAGTACTTC
cdr3_aa: CASSHSGGPAKTQYF
clone_size: .
d_call: TRBD2
j_call: TRBJ2-5
v_call: TRBV9

cdr3_nt: TGTGCCAGCAGAAGAGGTTCTCAGGGGAACTATGGCTACACCTTC
cdr3_aa: CASRRGSQGNYGYTF
clone_size: .
d_call: .
j_call: TRBJ1-2
v_call: TRBV27

cdr3_nt: TGTGCCAGCAGCTCTCGGACAGGGGAGAACACCGGGGAGCTGTTTTTT
cdr3_aa: CASSSRTGENTGELFF
clone_size: .
d_call: TRBD1
j_call: TRBJ2-2
v_call: TRBV5-4

cdr3_nt: TGTGCCAGCAGCGTCACAGGGGCCGTCACAGATACGCAGTATTTT
cdr3_aa: CASSVTGAVTDTQYF
clone_size: .
d_call: TRBD1
j_call: TRBJ2-3
v_call: TRBV9

cdr3_nt: TGTGCCAGCAGCGTAGGGGCAGGGGGAGGTGAAAAACTGTTTTTT
cdr3_aa: CASSVGAGGGEKLFF
clone_size: .
d_call: TRBD1
j_call: TRBJ1-4
v_call: TRBV9

cdr3_nt: TGTGCCAGCAGCAAAGAAGGGGGCAGAGGCTACACCTTC
cdr3_aa: CASSKEGGRGYTF
clone_size: .
d_call: TRBD1
j_call: TRBJ1-2
v_call: TRBV6-4

cdr3_nt: TGTGCCAGCAGTCCGGAGAGCGGGAGGGCCCACTTTTACGAGCAGTACTTC
cdr3_aa: CASSPESGRAHFYEQYF
clone_size: .
d_call: TRBD2
j_call: TRBJ2-7
v_call: TRBV28

cdr3_nt: TGTGCCAGCAGCTTAGAGAGGGACAGACTCCGTAGCAATCAGCCCCAGCATTTT
cdr3_aa: CASSLERDRLRSNQPQHF
clone_size: few
d_call: TRBD1
j_call: TRBJ1-5
v_call: TRBV7-6

cdr3_nt: TGTGCCAGCAGCTTGGGAGGGCTCAGTCAAGAGACCCAGTACTTC
cdr3_aa: CASSLGGLSQETQYF
clone_size: .
d_call: .
j_call: TRBJ2-5
v_call: TRBV5-6

cdr3_nt: TGCGCCAGCAGCCAAGATCGGAACACTGAAGCTTTCTTT
cdr3_aa: CASSQDRNTEAFF
clone_size: .
d_call: .
j_call: TRBJ1-1
v_call: TRBV4-3

cdr3_nt: TGTGCCAGCAGTTCCCTAGCGGGAGTTTCCTTC
cdr3_aa: CASSSLAGVSF
clone_size: .
d_call: TRBD2
j_call: TRBJ2-7
v_call: TRBV28

cdr3_nt: TGCGCCAGCAGCTTGGAGACAGGGTTGAGATCTGAAGCTTTCTTT
cdr3_aa: CASSLETGLRSEAFF
clone_size: once
d_call: TRBD1
j_call: TRBJ1-1
v_call: TRBV5-1

cdr3_nt: TGTGCCAGCAGTTCTCACAGGGGGCTCGGCTACACCTTC
cdr3_aa: CASSSHRGLGYTF
clone_size: .
d_call: TRBD1
j_call: TRBJ1-2
v_call: TRBV12-3/TRBV12-4

cdr3_nt: TGTGCCAGCAGTCTCTTCTACAATGAGCAGTTCTTC
cdr3_aa: CASSLFYNEQFF
clone_size: few
d_call: .
j_call: TRBJ2-1
v_call: TRBV28

cdr3_nt: TGTGCCAGCAGCGTAGCGCTAGCGGGGGGGACTACCCCGGGGAATGAGCAGTTCTTC
cdr3_aa: CASSVALAGGTTPGNEQFF
clone_size: few
d_call: TRBD2
j_call: TRBJ2-1
v_call: TRBV9

cdr3_nt: TGTGCCAGCAGCTTACCTTCAGGTGGCTACACCTTC
cdr3_aa: CASSLPSGGYTF
clone_size: few
d_call: .
j_call: TRBJ1-2
v_call: TRBV5-6

cdr3_nt: TGTGCCAGCAGCCCAGAGGGAGCTAACTATGGCTACACCTTC
cdr3_aa: CASSPEGANYGYTF
clone_size: .
d_call: .
j_call: TRBJ1-2
v_call: TRBV7-2

cdr3_nt: TGTGCCAGCAGCCGATTAAATCAGGGCTCTGCCTCCTACGAGCAGTACTTC
cdr3_aa: CASSRLNQGSASYEQYF
clone_size: .
d_call: .
j_call: TRBJ2-7
v_call: TRBV7-9

cdr3_nt: TGTGCCAGCAGTGAGGGGGGAGGGGAGCAGTTCTTC
cdr3_aa: CASSEGGGEQFF
clone_size: .
d_call: TRBD2
j_call: TRBJ2-1
v_call: TRBV2

cdr3_nt: TGTGCCAGCACCACCGCGGGACGGTTGAATGAAAAACTGTTTTTT
cdr3_aa: CASTTAGRLNEKLFF
clone_size: .
d_call: .
j_call: TRBJ1-4
v_call: TRBV28

cdr3_nt: TGTGCCAGCAGTGAAGCGCTCGGCAGGGTATTCTATGGCTACACCTTC
cdr3_aa: CASSEALGRVFYGYTF
clone_size: .
d_call: .
j_call: TRBJ1-2
v_call: TRBV6-1

cdr3_nt: TGTGCCAGCAGCCCCTTTGCGGGAGGGCCGAACGAGCAGTACTTC
cdr3_aa: CASSPFAGGPNEQYF
clone_size: .
d_call: TRBD2
j_call: TRBJ2-7
v_call: TRBV5-6

cdr3_nt: TGTGCCAGCAGTGAAGCTCTGGCAAGACAGATTTATGGCTACACCTTC
cdr3_aa: CASSEALARQIYGYTF
clone_size: .
d_call: .
j_call: TRBJ1-2
v_call: TRBV2

cdr3_nt: TGTGCCAGCAGCTTAAATGGGAGAGTAAATGAGCAGTTCTTC
cdr3_aa: CASSLNGRVNEQFF
clone_size: .
d_call: .
j_call: TRBJ2-1
v_call: TRBV7-3

cdr3_nt: TGTGCCAGCAGCTTCCGACAGGGAAGGTCAAATGAGCAGTTCTTC
cdr3_aa: CASSFRQGRSNEQFF
clone_size: .
d_call: TRBD1
j_call: TRBJ2-1
v_call: TRBV7-8

cdr3_nt: TGTGCCAGCAGCTTAATAGGGGTGAACACTGAAGCTTTCTTT
cdr3_aa: CASSLIGVNTEAFF
clone_size: .
d_call: .
j_call: TRBJ1-1
v_call: TRBV7-9

cdr3_nt: TGTGCCAGTAGTATGGGGCGGGAGTTGATAAATGAGCAGTTCTTC
cdr3_aa: CASSMGRELINEQFF
clone_size: .
d_call: TRBD2
j_call: TRBJ2-1
v_call: TRBV19

cdr3_nt: TGTGCCAGCAGCCAAGGATCCCGTGGGCACTTC
cdr3_aa: CASSQGSRGHF
clone_size: once
d_call: .
j_call: TRBJ2-7
v_call: TRBV3-1/TRBV3-2

cdr3_nt: TGTGCCAGCAGCTTTGGAGCGGGGGAGCTGTTTTTT
cdr3_aa: CASSFGAGELFF
clone_size: .
d_call: .
j_call: TRBJ2-2
v_call: TRBV5-6

cdr3_nt: TGTGCCAGCAGCTTGGGGGGGACCTCCTACGAGCAGTACTTC
cdr3_aa: CASSLGGTSYEQYF
clone_size: .
d_call: TRBD2
j_call: TRBJ2-7
v_call: TRBV7-3